This is a list of T cell receptor beta chains from one sample in a study of T cells in Graves' hyperthyroidism and ophthalmopathy. MiXCR was run by TCRdb on the multiplex PCR reads, yielding one entry per CDR3 protein. The data show roughly 700,000 distinct CDR3 sequences, approximately 15% seen once. The material sequenced was blood. The receptors shown here come from a man aged 50 to 59 with Graves' hyperthyroidism. CDR3s include the opening cysteine and the closing phenylalanine or tryptophan. The order of the fields is D gene, V gene, J gene, clone size, CDR3 DNA, CDR3 protein. A D gene is named only where the DNA matches it firmly. Some rows mark clone size as missing; the rest say once, few, many or name a class of expanded clone.

d_call: -
v_call: TRBV27
j_call: TRBJ2-2
clone_size: many
cdr3_nt: TGTGCCAGCAGTTTGTACACCGGGGAGCTGTTTTTT
cdr3_aa: CASSLYTGELFF

d_call: -
v_call: TRBV30
j_call: TRBJ2-3
clone_size: many
cdr3_nt: TGTGCCTCCCGGGGGTTGACAGATACGCAGTATTTT
cdr3_aa: CASRGLTDTQYF

d_call: -
v_call: TRBV2
j_call: TRBJ1-2
clone_size: few
cdr3_nt: TGTGCCAGCAGCCTTTTAAGTGGCTACACCTTC
cdr3_aa: CASSLLSGYTF

d_call: TRBD2
v_call: TRBV25-1
j_call: TRBJ2-1
clone_size: few
cdr3_nt: TGTGCCGGCAGTGCGACTAGCGCCAATGAGCAGTTCTTC
cdr3_aa: CAGSATSANEQFF

d_call: -
v_call: TRBV27
j_call: TRBJ2-3
clone_size: many
cdr3_nt: TGTGCCAGCAGTGACGGGGGACCGGATACGCAGTATTTT
cdr3_aa: CASSDGGPDTQYF

d_call: -
v_call: TRBV5-6
j_call: TRBJ2-1
clone_size: many
cdr3_nt: TGTGCCAGCAGCCGCGTGACTAAGAATGAGCAGTTCTTC
cdr3_aa: CASSRVTKNEQFF

d_call: -
v_call: TRBV9
j_call: TRBJ1-1
clone_size: few
cdr3_nt: TGTGCCAGCAGCGGACAGCCAGTCACTGAAGCTTTCTTT
cdr3_aa: CASSGQPVTEAFF

d_call: -
v_call: TRBV5-1
j_call: TRBJ1-1
clone_size: many
cdr3_nt: TGCGCCAGCAGCTTGTTTGAGGAGACAGTGAACACTGAAGCTTTCTTT
cdr3_aa: CASSLFEETVNTEAFF

d_call: TRBD2
v_call: TRBV9
j_call: TRBJ2-1
clone_size: -
cdr3_nt: TGTGCCAGCAGCGCGCGAGGGGGGCTAGCGGGAGAGAGAAATGAGCAGTTCTTC
cdr3_aa: CASSARGGLAGERNEQFF

d_call: -
v_call: TRBV10-3
j_call: TRBJ2-7
clone_size: -
cdr3_nt: TGTGCCATCAGTGATACGGGGTCTGGAACCGAGCAGTACTTC
cdr3_aa: CAISDTGSGTEQYF

d_call: TRBD1
v_call: TRBV3-1
j_call: TRBJ2-2
clone_size: -
cdr3_nt: TGTGCCAGCAGCCAGCCAATTTGGAGACAGGGGTATAACACCGGGGAGCTGTTTTTT
cdr3_aa: CASSQPIWRQGYNTGELFF

d_call: TRBD2
v_call: TRBV3-1
j_call: TRBJ2-1
clone_size: -
cdr3_nt: TGTGCCAGCAGCCATCACCGGGAGGAGCTATACAATGAGCAGTTCTTC
cdr3_aa: CASSHHREELYNEQFF

d_call: -
v_call: TRBV19
j_call: TRBJ2-6
clone_size: few
cdr3_nt: TGTGCCAGCCAACAGGTTTCCTCTGGGGCCAACGTCCTGACTTTC
cdr3_aa: CASQQVSSGANVLTF